The 18 T cell receptor beta chains below all came from one sample that was sequenced in a study of T cell responses to AZD1222 COVID-19 vaccine. The assay was immunoSEQ multiplex PCR, and TCRdb's table has in-frame clones only and misses some. The sample yields about 130,000 clones, 89% seen once. The sequences come from peripheral blood, collected on day 0 of AZD1222 vaccination. The receptors come from an adult in good health.

This clone was recorded once. The chain combines TRBV30 with TRBJ1-5, with D uncertain. V was clipped by 3 bases and J by 0 bases, with 6 bases between them. The CDR3 is 13 amino acids. Germline loops: CDR1 GTSNPN, CDR2 SVGIG (reference sequence). The CDR3 spells CAWRRSSNQPQHF. CDR3 DNA sequence: TGTGCCTGGAGGCGTAGTAGCAATCAGCCCCAGCATTTT.

The table lists this clone with a count of one. V and J are TRBV21-1 and TRBJ2-5; the D call of TRBD2 is as the table states it, not checked on the DNA. TRBV21-1 constitutes a pseudogene. CDR3 size: 14 residues. The CDR3 coding sequence is TGTGCCAGCAGCAATGGACGGAGGGAAGAGACCCAGTACTTC. Protein: CASSNGRREETQYF.

The rearrangement links TRBV24-1 to TRBJ2-2, with 7 bases identical to TRBD1. CDR1 and CDR2 from the germline V gene are KGHDR and SFDVKD. With 4 bases clipped from V and 1 base from J, the junction kept 5 bases outside the gene matches. The CDR3 runs 16 residues. CDR3 coding DNA: TGTGCCACCAGTGACCCCGGGACAGTGAACACCGGGGAGCTGTTTTTT. Translating it yields CATSDPGTVNTGELFF.

The chain uses TRBV6-2 or TRBV6-3 and TRBJ1-1, with a tentative D call TRBD1 (5 bases). Trimming pared 6 bases from V and 7 bases from J, leaving 15 bases between. In germline, CDR1 is MNHEY, CDR2 SVGEGT. The CDR3 runs 13 residues. CDR3 in amino acids: CASSPRRDSEAFF. For the CDR3, the DNA is TGTGCCAGCAGCCCCAGGAGAGACAGTGAAGCTTTCTTT.

The chain combines TRBV24-1 with TRBJ2-7; D is undetermined. This CDR3 spans 12 amino acids. V gave up 4 bases and J gave up 1 base, with 4 bases separating them. The germline V gene encodes CDR1 KGHDR and CDR2 SFDVKD. The CDR3 sequence: CATSDGSYEQYF. The CDR3 DNA reads as TGTGCCACCAGTGACGGGTCCTACGAGCAGTACTTC.

This chain joins TRBV19 and TRBJ1-5; 7 bases match TRBD1. This CDR3 has 16 amino acids. After removal of 9 bases from V and 0 bases from J, the junction contained 11 bases not matched to a gene. CDR1 is LNHDA and CDR2 is SQIVND in the germline V gene (reference sequence). The CDR3 region has the DNA TGTGCCAGCAGAACAGGGGACGGCTATAGCAATCAGCCCCAGCATTTT. Translating gives CASRTGDGYSNQPQHF.

The rearrangement uses TRBV19 and TRBJ2-1; TRBD2 aligns across 11 bases. The CDR3 runs to 17 residues. Germline CDR1 is LNHDA and CDR2 is SQIVND (reference sequence). The J segment lost 9 bases and the V segment lost 4 bases, leaving 14 bases of the junction unmatched. CDR3 residues: CASSTGLIAGGRGEQFF. The CDR3 coding sequence is TGTGCCAGTAGTACAGGTTTAATAGCGGGAGGGCGGGGTGAGCAGTTCTTC.

V gene TRBV10-2 combines with J gene TRBJ2-7; D is uncertain. The CDR3 spans 12 residues. V dropped 7 bases and J dropped 10 bases, with 17 bases sitting between them. The germline V gene has CDR1 WSHSY and CDR2 SAAADI. The CDR3 coding sequence is TGCGCCAGCAATAGACCGGGCCAGGCTCAGTACTTC. This translates into CASNRPGQAQYF.

Concerning this clone: At the DNA level, this CDR3 is encoded by other sequences in the same sample as well. This chain uses TRBV11-3 with TRBJ2-7; no clear D gene. V lost 0 bases, J lost 4 bases, and 4 bases lay in between. Germline assignment: CDR1 SGHNT and CDR2 YENEEA. The CDR3 is 12 amino acids. CDR3 coding DNA: TGTGCCAGCAGCTTAGATCCGTACGAGCAGTACTTC. It codes for CASSLDPYEQYF.

The V gene is TRBV9, the J gene TRBJ2-1; D is uncertain. CDR3 size: 15 residues. V lost 4 bases and J 4 bases, leaving 15 bases between the germline ends. Per the germline V gene, CDR1 is SGDLS and CDR2 is YYNGEE. The CDR3 spells CASSPPGGVYNEQFF. CDR3 DNA sequence: TGTGCCAGCAGCCCACCCGGTGGGGTTTACAATGAGCAGTTCTTC.

The V and J genes are TRBV11-1 and TRBJ2-1; D unclear. The V end was cut by 6 bases, the J end by 5 bases, with 5 bases between. CDR3 length: 11 amino acids. In germline, CDR1 is SGHAT, CDR2 FQDESV (reference sequence). DNA for the CDR3: TGTGCCAGCAGGAGGAACAATGAGCAGTTCTTC. Translation gives CASRRNNEQFF.

V gene TRBV5-4 combines with J gene TRBJ1-1; the D is unclear. Germline CDR1 and CDR2: SGHNT and YYREEE (reference sequence). The CDR3 loop spans 11 amino acids. V shed 2 bases and J shed 7 bases, with 6 bases lying between them. This CDR3 is CASSFSGEAFF. The CDR3 coding sequence is TGTGCCAGCAGCTTTAGTGGTGAAGCTTTCTTT.

This clone occurred a few times. V and J are TRBV19 and TRBJ2-7; no firm D call. The V gene's germline CDR1 is LNHDA and CDR2 SQIVND (reference sequence). This CDR3 region has 15 residues. V lost 4 bases to trimming and J lost 1 base, with 14 bases between them. For the CDR3, the DNA is TGTGCCAGTAGTACTAGGGTTCTCGCATCCTACGAGCAGTACTTC. Its translation: CASSTRVLASYEQYF.

V is TRBV29-1 and J is TRBJ1-2; D is ambiguous. V was cut by 3 bases and J by 9 bases, with 14 bases left in between. Germline V gene sequence: CDR1 SQVTM, CDR2 ANQGSEA. The CDR3 covers 12 residues. The CDR3 is CSVESAGERYTF. For the CDR3, the DNA is TGCAGCGTTGAGTCGGCGGGCGAACGCTACACCTTC.

A single count supports this clone. The chain joins TRBV10-3 to TRBJ1-5, with TRBD1 as a possible D gene (5 bases). V was pared by 5 bases and J by 0 bases, with 11 bases between. This CDR3 is 15 amino acids long. CDR1 and CDR2 (germline): ENHRY, SYGVKD. The CDR3 region is CAISPGMDSNQPQHF. CDR3 DNA sequence: TGTGCCATCAGTCCAGGGATGGATAGCAATCAGCCCCAGCATTTT.

This chain uses TRBV24-1 with TRBJ2-1; D remains unclear. This CDR3 spans 11 amino acids. Trimming took off 0 bases at V and 9 bases at J, with 2 bases between the two ends. CDR1 and CDR2 (germline): KGHDR, SFDVKD. The CDR3 spells CATSDLSEQFF. The CDR3 nucleotides are TGTGCCACCAGTGATTTGAGTGAGCAGTTCTTC.

Here the CDR3 DNA reads TGTGCCAGCAGCCCAACAGGACTAGCGGGGTTCAATACGCAGTATTTT. Encoded protein: CASSPTGLAGFNTQYF. The chain has TRBV7-3 and TRBJ2-3, with 12 positions matching TRBD2. Trimming cost V 5 bases and J 7 bases; bases outside gene matches: 10. The germline V gene encodes CDR1 SGHTA and CDR2 FQGTGA. The length of the CDR3 is 16 residues.

The chain carries TRBV4-3 and TRBJ2-7; D is uncertain. The germline V and J ends were trimmed by 6 bases and 3 bases, with 12 bases remaining between them. This CDR3 contains 13 residues. Germline lookup yields CDR1 LGHNA and CDR2 YSLEER. This CDR3 is CASSPRAGYEQYF. The CDR3, as DNA: TGCGCCAGCAGTCCAAGAGCCGGCTACGAGCAGTACTTC.